The clone carrying this T cell receptor beta chain was seen at least ten times. This entry belongs to a study of T cells after yellow fever vaccination. CDR1 and CDR2 (germline): MDHEN, SYDVKM. This CDR3 spans 14 amino acids. The V gene lost 5 bases and the J gene lost 5 bases, with 15 bases spanning the gap. TCRdb used MiXCR to reprocess the 5' RACE reads, holding one entry per CDR3 protein. The sample lists about 74,000 distinct CDR3 sequences, more than 5.5% occurring once. The gene calls are TRBV28 and TRBJ1-1; TRBD1 might be the D (5 bases). The sample consisted of CD8+ T cells sorted from PBMCs, taken around 5 days after the first yellow fever vaccination. The clonotype originates from a man younger than 35 who received the YFV17D yellow fever vaccine. The CDR3 region is CASSPPGGGTEAFF. CDR3 sequence (DNA): TGTGCCAGCAGTCCCCCGGGGGGAGGAACTGAAGCTTTCTTT.